Listed below are T cell receptor beta chains from one sample, sequenced in a study of persistence of HIV-infected CD4 T cells. Antigens for these TCRs are unknown. Profiling relied on immunoSEQ multiplex PCR, and the TCRdb table lists in-frame clones only, not all of them. Of 45,000 to 55,000 clones listed, around 75% are singletons. This sample comprised CD4+ T cells sorted from PBMCs after approximately 19-hour stimulation, obtained from a patient who received antiretroviral therapy. Receptors were obtained from an adult man with HIV who was CMV-seropositive. Both conserved end residues are part of each CDR3. Fields, in order: D gene, V gene, J gene, clone size, CDR3 DNA, CDR3 protein. The D gene is left open where the match is weak. Expanded clones are given a class, and other clones once, few, many or no size at all.

d_call: TRBD2
v_call: TRBV6-2/TRBV6-3
j_call: TRBJ2-1
clone_size: -
cdr3_nt: TGTGCCAGCAGTTTAATCGGTGGGGGAATCTCTAGCGGGAGCTCCTACAATGAGCAGTTCTTC
cdr3_aa: CASSLIGGGISSGSSYNEQFF

d_call: TRBD1
v_call: TRBV6-5
j_call: TRBJ1-3
clone_size: -
cdr3_nt: TGTGCCAGCAGTTACAATACAGGGGCTGGAAACACCATATATTTT
cdr3_aa: CASSYNTGAGNTIYF

d_call: -
v_call: TRBV18
j_call: TRBJ1-5
clone_size: few
cdr3_nt: TGTGCCAGCTCACCACAGGGCAATCAGCCCCAGCATTTT
cdr3_aa: CASSPQGNQPQHF

d_call: TRBD1
v_call: TRBV28
j_call: TRBJ2-2
clone_size: -
cdr3_nt: TGTGCCAGCAGACAACAGGGGTCGGTTCCCGGGGAGCTGTTTTTT
cdr3_aa: CASRQQGSVPGELFF

d_call: -
v_call: TRBV2
j_call: TRBJ2-7
clone_size: once
cdr3_nt: TGTGCCACCCAAGAATTCTCCTACGAGCAGTACTTC
cdr3_aa: CATQEFSYEQYF

d_call: -
v_call: TRBV28
j_call: TRBJ1-5
clone_size: few
cdr3_nt: TGTGCCAGCAGTTGGCGAGACGGTGATCAGCCCCAGCATTTT
cdr3_aa: CASSWRDGDQPQHF

d_call: TRBD1
v_call: TRBV11-3
j_call: TRBJ2-2
clone_size: -
cdr3_nt: TGTGCCAGCAGCCCTGTCCCGGGACAGGGTGCACCCGGGGAGCTGTTTTTT
cdr3_aa: CASSPVPGQGAPGELFF

d_call: -
v_call: TRBV18
j_call: TRBJ2-2
clone_size: -
cdr3_nt: TGTGCCAGCTCATGGAAAATGCTAACCGGGGAGCTGTTTTTT
cdr3_aa: CASSWKMLTGELFF

d_call: TRBD2
v_call: TRBV18
j_call: TRBJ2-1
clone_size: -
cdr3_nt: TGTGCCAGCTCACCAATCTTGGGGACTAGCGGAGAGCACGGAGGTGAGCAGTTCTTC
cdr3_aa: CASSPILGTSGEHGGEQFF

d_call: TRBD2
v_call: TRBV4-1
j_call: TRBJ2-7
clone_size: -
cdr3_nt: TGCGCCAGCAGCCAAATAGCGGGGGTCCCCTACGAGCAGTACTTC
cdr3_aa: CASSQIAGVPYEQYF

d_call: -
v_call: TRBV20-1
j_call: TRBJ1-2
clone_size: few
cdr3_nt: TGCAGTGCTAGTACGCAGGATAGGGGCTATGGCTACACCTTC
cdr3_aa: CSASTQDRGYGYTF

d_call: TRBD1
v_call: TRBV10-3
j_call: TRBJ1-1
clone_size: -
cdr3_nt: TGTGCCATCAGTATGACAGGGGGCGGCACTGAAGCTTTCTTT
cdr3_aa: CAISMTGGGTEAFF

d_call: TRBD1
v_call: TRBV30
j_call: TRBJ1-5
clone_size: -
cdr3_nt: TGTGCCTGGAGTGAGGGGGCCAGTAGCAATCAGCCCCAGCATTTT
cdr3_aa: CAWSEGASSNQPQHF

d_call: -
v_call: TRBV2
j_call: TRBJ2-7
clone_size: few
cdr3_nt: TGTGCCAGCAAAAGGGAACAGGGTAAATTGAGCTACGAGCAGTACTTC
cdr3_aa: CASKREQGKLSYEQYF

d_call: TRBD2
v_call: TRBV6-2/TRBV6-3
j_call: TRBJ2-1
clone_size: -
cdr3_nt: TGTGCCAGCAGTTACCCTACTAGCGGGGGCCCCATTGAGCAGTTCTTC
cdr3_aa: CASSYPTSGGPIEQFF

d_call: -
v_call: TRBV28
j_call: TRBJ1-1
clone_size: -
cdr3_nt: TGTGCCAGCAGCTACAGACTGGAAGAAGCTTTCTTT
cdr3_aa: CASSYRLEEAFF